The sequence of this TCR beta chain was determined in a study of blood T cell repertoires in COVID-19. Study-level information: Collection of acute and convalescent COVID-19 samples took place in the United States, Italy and Spain.

Sequencing was performed with immunoSEQ multiplex PCR; in TCRdb, only in-frame clones are kept and a portion is missing. The sample lists 88,000 or so clones, roughly 90% occurring once. The CDR3 is 15 residues long. The V segment lost 4 bases and the J segment 4 bases; nucleotides outside the gene matches: 4. The germline V gene encodes CDR1 MGHRA and CDR2 YSYEKL. The specimen was peripheral blood. The receptor was derived from a man in his 60s with acute or convalescent COVID-19. The chain has TRBV4-1 and TRBJ2-3, with TRBD1 matching over 11 bases. The CDR3 sequence: CASSRQGQGADTQYF. CDR3 sequence (DNA): TGCGCCAGCAGCCGACAGGGACAGGGGGCAGATACGCAGTATTTT.